This T cell receptor (beta chain) was obtained from a study of cytomegalovirus exposure and HLA in healthy donors. Amplification used 60 Vbeta primers and 13 Jbeta primers. Profiled with immunoSEQ multiplex PCR; TCRdb holds only in-frame clones, not every one. Among about 140,000 clones, 80% were seen once, and the ten largest hold around 4.1%. With V trimmed by 6 bases and J by 5 bases, 7 bases remained unmatched. Germline assignment: CDR1 ENHRY and CDR2 SYGVKD. The CDR3 has 14 residues. The source material was PBMCs. The clonotype originates from a middle-aged man in good health and CMV-seronegative. This chain joins TRBV10-3 and TRBJ2-1; 7 positions match TRBD2. CDR3 bases: TGTGCCATCAGAATACTTCTAGCGGACAATGAGCAGTTCTTC. Its protein product is CAIRILLADNEQFF.